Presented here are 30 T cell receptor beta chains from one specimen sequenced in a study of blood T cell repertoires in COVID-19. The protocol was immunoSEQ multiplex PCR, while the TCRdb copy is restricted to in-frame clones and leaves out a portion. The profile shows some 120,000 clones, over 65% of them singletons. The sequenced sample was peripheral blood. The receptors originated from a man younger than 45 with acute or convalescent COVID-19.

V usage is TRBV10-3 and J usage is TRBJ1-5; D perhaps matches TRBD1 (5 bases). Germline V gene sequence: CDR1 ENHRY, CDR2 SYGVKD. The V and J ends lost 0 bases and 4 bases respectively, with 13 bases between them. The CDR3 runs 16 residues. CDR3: CAISESLGGGNQPQHF. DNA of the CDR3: TGTGCCATCAGTGAGTCGTTGGGGGGAGGTAATCAGCCCCAGCATTTT.

The CDR3 spells CASSLSGRAGETQYF. The CDR3 coding sequence is TGTGCCAGCAGCCTTAGCGGGAGGGCTGGCGAGACCCAGTACTTC. This chain links TRBV9 with TRBJ2-5; 11 positions match TRBD2. After removal of 4 bases from V and 5 bases from J, the junction contained 7 bases not matched to a gene. This CDR3 comprises 15 residues. Germline values: CDR1 SGDLS, CDR2 YYNGEE.

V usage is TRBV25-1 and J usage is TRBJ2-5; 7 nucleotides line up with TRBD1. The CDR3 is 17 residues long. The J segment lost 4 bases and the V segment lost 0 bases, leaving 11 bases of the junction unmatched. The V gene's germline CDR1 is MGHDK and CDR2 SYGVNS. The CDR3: CASSEYRGTGAGETQYF. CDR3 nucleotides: TGTGCCAGCAGTGAATATAGGGGAACAGGGGCAGGAGAGACCCAGTACTTC.

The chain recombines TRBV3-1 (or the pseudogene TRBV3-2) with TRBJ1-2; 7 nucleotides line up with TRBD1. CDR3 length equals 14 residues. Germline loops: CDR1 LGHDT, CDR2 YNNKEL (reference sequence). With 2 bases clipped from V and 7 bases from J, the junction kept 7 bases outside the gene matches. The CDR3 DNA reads TGTGCCAGCAGCCAAATGGGGACAGTAGGTGGCTACACCTTC. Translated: CASSQMGTVGGYTF.

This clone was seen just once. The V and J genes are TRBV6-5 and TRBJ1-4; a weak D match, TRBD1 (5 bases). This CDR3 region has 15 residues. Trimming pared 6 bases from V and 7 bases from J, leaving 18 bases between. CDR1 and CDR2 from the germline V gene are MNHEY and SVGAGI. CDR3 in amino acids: CASSLGGYGFEKLFF. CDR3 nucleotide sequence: TGTGCCAGCAGCCTGGGGGGGTATGGGTTTGAAAAACTGTTTTTT.

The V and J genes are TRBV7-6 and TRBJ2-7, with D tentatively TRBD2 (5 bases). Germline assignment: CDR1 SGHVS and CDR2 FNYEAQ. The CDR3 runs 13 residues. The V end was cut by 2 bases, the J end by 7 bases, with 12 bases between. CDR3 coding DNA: TGTGCCAGCAGCTTAACTCCTCGGGGAGAGCAGTACGTC. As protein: CASSLTPRGEQYV.

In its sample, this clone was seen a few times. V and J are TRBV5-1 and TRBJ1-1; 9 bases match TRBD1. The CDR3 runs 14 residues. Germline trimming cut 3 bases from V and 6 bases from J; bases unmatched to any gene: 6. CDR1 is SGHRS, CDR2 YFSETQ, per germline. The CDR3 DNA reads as TGCGCCAGCAGCTGGACAGGGGACGGAGCTGAAGCTTTCTTT. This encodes CASSWTGDGAEAFF.

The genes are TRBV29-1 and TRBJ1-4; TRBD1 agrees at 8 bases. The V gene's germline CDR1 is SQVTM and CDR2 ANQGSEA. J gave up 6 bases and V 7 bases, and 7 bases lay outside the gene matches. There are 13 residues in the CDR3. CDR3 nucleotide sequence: TGCAGCGCTGACAGGGGTGGGGATGAAAAACTGTTTTTT. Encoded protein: CSADRGGDEKLFF. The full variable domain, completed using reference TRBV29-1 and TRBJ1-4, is SAVISQKPSRDICQRGTSLTIQCQVDSQVTMMFWYRQQPGQSLTLIATANQGSEATYESGFVIDKFPISRPNLTFSTLTVSNMSPEDSSIYLCSADRGGDEKLFFGSGTQLSVL.

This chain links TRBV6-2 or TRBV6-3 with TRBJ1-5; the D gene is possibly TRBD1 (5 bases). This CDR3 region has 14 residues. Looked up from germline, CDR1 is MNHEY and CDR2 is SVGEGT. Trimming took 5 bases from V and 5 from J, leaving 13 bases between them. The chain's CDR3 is CASSHRQVDQPQHF. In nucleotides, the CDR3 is TGTGCCAGCAGTCACAGGCAGGTGGATCAGCCCCAGCATTTT.

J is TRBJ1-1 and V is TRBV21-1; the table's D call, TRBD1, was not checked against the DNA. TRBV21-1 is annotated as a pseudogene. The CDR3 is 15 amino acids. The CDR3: CASSKHGDRGTEAFF. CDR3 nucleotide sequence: TGTGCCAGCAGCAAACACGGGGACAGGGGCACTGAAGCTTTCTTT.

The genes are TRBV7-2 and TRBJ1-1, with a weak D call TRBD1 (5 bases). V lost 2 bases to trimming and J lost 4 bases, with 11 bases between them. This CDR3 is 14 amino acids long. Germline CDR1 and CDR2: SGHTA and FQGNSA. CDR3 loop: CASSLMEGITEAFF. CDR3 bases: TGTGCCAGCAGCTTAATGGAGGGGATCACTGAAGCTTTCTTT.

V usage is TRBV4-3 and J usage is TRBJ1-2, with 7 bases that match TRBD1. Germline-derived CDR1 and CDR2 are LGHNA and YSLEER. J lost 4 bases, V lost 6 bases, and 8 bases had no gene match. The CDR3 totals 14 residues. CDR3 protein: CASRNDRDPYGYTF. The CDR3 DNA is TGCGCCAGCAGAAACGACAGGGACCCCTATGGCTACACCTTC.

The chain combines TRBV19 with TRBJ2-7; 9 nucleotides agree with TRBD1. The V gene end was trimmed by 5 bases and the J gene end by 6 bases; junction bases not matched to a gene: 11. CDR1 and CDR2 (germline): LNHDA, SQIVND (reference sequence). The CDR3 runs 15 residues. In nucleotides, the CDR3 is TGTGCCAGTAGTGAAGCAGGACAGGGGCTGGGCGAGCAGTACTTC. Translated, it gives CASSEAGQGLGEQYF.

CDR3 in DNA: TGTGCCAGCAGCTTTACCTCTAGCGGGGGGGCCGATGGCAATGAGCAGTTCTTC. Translated, it gives CASSFTSSGGADGNEQFF. V usage is TRBV7-8 and J usage is TRBJ2-1; 12 bases are shared with TRBD2. J lost 6 bases, V lost 3 bases, and 12 bases had no gene match. CDR3 length: 18 amino acids. Per germline, CDR1 SGHVS and CDR2 FQNEAQ. Full variable domain (outside the CDR3, taken from reference TRBV7-8 and TRBJ2-1): GAGVSQSPRYKVAKRGQDVALRCDPISGHVSLFWYQQALGQGPEFLTYFQNEAQLDKSGLPSDRFFAERPEGSVSTLKIQRTQQEDSAVYLCASSFTSSGGADGNEQFFGPGTRLTVL.

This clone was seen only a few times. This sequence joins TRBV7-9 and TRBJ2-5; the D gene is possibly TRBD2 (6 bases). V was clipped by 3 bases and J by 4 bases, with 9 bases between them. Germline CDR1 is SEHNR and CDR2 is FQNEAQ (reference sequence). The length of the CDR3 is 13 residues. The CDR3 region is CASSFGEAETQYF. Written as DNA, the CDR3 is TGTGCCAGCAGCTTCGGGGAGGCAGAGACCCAGTACTTC.

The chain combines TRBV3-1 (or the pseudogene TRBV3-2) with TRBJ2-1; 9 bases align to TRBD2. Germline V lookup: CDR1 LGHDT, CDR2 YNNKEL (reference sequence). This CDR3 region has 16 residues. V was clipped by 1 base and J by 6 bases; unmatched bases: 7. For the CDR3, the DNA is TGTGCCAGCAGCCAAGGGCTAGCGGGACTATCCAATGAGCAGTTCTTC. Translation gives CASSQGLAGLSNEQFF.

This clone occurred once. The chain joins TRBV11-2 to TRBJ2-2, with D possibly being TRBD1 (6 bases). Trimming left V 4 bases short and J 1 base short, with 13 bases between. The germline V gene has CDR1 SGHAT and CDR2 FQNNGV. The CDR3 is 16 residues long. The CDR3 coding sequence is TGTGCCAGCAGCTCCCGATGGGGGCAGAACACCGGGGAGCTGTTTTTT. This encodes CASSSRWGQNTGELFF.

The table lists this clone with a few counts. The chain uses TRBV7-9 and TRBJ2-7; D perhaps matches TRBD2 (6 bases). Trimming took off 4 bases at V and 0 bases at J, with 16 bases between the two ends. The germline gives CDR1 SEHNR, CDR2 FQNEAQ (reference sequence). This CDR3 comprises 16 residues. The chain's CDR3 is CASSSRGLSFSYEQYF. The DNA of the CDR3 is TGTGCCAGCAGCTCGAGGGGACTTTCCTTCTCCTACGAGCAGTACTTC.

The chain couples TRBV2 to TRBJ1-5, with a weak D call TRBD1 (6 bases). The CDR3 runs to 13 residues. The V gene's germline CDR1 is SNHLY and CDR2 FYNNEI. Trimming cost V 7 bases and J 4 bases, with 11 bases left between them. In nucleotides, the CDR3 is TGTGCCAGCAACCTAGGGGGTAATCAGCCCCAGCATTTT. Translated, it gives CASNLGGNQPQHF.

The CDR3 spells CASSYSGRAEDEQYF. The CDR3 DNA reads TGTGCCAGCAGTTACTCGGGGAGGGCAGAGGACGAGCAGTACTTC. V and J are TRBV6-5 and TRBJ2-7; 7 nucleotides line up with TRBD2. The junction had 7 bases not matched to a gene; V was cut back by 0 bases and J by 5 bases. CDR3 length: 15 amino acids. Looked up from germline, CDR1 is MNHEY and CDR2 is SVGAGI.

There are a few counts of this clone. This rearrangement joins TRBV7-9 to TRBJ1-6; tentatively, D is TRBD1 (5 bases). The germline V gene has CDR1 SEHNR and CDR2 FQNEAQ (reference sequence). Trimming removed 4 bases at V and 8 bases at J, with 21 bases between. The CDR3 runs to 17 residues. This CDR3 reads CASSSTLDDSGHSPLHF. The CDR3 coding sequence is TGTGCCAGCAGCTCCACCCTTGACGACAGCGGGCATTCACCCCTCCACTTT.

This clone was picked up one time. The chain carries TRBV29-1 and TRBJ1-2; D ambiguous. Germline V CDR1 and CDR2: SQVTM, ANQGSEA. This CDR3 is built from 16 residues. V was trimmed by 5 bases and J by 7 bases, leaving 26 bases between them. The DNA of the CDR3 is TGCAGCGTTATATCCCCCGACATTGTCATCGGTGGTGGCTACACCTTC. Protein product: CSVISPDIVIGGGYTF. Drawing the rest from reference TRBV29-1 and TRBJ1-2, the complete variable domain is SAVISQKPSRDICQRGTSLTIQCQVDSQVTMMFWYRQQPGQSLTLIATANQGSEATYESGFVIDKFPISRPNLTFSTLTVSNMSPEDSSIYLCSVISPDIVIGGGYTFGSGTRLTVV.

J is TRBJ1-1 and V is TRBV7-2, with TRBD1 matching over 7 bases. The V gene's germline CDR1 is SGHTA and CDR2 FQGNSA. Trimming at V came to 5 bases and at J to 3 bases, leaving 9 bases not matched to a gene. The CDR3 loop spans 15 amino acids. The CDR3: CASSPGGGQHTEAFF. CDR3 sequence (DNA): TGTGCCAGCAGCCCGGGGGGGGGACAGCACACTGAAGCTTTCTTT. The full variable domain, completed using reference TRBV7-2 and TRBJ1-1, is GAGVSQSPSNKVTEKGKDVELRCDPISGHTALYWYRQSLGQGLEFLIYFQGNSAPDKSGLPSDRFSAERTGGSVSTLTIQRTQQEDSAVYLCASSPGGGQHTEAFFGQGTRLTVV.

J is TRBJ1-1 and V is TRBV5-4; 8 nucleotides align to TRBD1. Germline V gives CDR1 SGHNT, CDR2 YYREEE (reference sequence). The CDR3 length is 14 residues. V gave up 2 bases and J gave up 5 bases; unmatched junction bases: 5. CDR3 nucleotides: TGTGCCAGCAGCTTACAGGGGGTCCGGACTGAAGCTTTCTTT. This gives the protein CASSLQGVRTEAFF.

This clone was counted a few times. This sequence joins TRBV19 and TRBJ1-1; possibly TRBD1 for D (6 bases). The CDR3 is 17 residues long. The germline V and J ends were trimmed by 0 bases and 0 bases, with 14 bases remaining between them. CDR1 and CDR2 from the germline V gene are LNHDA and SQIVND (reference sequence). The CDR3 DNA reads TGTGCCAGTAGTATAGATCTACGGACAGCCCTGAACACTGAAGCTTTCTTT. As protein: CASSIDLRTALNTEAFF. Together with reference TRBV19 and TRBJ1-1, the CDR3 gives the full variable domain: DGGITQSPKYLFRKEGQNVTLSCEQNLNHDAMYWYRQDPGQGLRLIYYSQIVNDFQKGDIAEGYSVSREKKESFPLTVTSAQKNPTAFYLCASSIDLRTALNTEAFFGQGTRLTVV.

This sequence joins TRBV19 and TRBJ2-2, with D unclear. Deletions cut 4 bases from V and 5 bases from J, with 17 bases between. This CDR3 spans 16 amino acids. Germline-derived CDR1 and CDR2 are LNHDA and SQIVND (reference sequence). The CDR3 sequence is CASSNSAARWTGELFF. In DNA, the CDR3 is TGTGCCAGTAGTAACTCGGCGGCCCGGTGGACCGGGGAGCTGTTTTTT.

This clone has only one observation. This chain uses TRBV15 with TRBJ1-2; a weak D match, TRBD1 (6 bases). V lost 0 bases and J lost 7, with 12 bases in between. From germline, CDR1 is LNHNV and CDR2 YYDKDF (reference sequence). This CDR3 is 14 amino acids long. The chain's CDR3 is CATSREGGGGGYTF. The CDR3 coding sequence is TGTGCCACCAGCAGAGAGGGGGGAGGGGGTGGCTACACCTTC.

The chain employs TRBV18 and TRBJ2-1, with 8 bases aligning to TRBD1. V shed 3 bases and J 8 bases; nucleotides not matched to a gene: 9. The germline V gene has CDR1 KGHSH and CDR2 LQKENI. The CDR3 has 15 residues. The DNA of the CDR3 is TGTGCCAGCTCACCCATGGGACAGGCTAGGGATGAGCAGTTCTTC. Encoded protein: CASSPMGQARDEQFF.

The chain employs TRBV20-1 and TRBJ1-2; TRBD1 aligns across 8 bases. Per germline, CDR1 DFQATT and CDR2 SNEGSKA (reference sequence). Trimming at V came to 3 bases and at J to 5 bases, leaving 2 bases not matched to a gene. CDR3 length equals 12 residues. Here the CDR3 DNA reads TGCAGTGCTAGTACAGGGGGGTATGGCTACACCTTC. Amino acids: CSASTGGYGYTF.

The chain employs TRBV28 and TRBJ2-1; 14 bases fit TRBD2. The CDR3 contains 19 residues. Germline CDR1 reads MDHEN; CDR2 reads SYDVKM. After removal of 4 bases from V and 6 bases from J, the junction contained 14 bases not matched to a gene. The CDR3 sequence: CASSSLQGLAGESGNEQFF. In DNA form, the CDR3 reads TGTGCCAGCAGTTCACTCCAGGGACTAGCGGGAGAATCAGGCAATGAGCAGTTCTTC.